Listed below are T cell receptor beta chains from one sample, sequenced in a study of blood T cell repertoires in COVID-19. This table comes from immunoSEQ multiplex PCR, and its TCRdb copy is limited to in-frame clones, with some not included. The table includes roughly 86,000 clones, roughly nine tenths detected once. Source material: peripheral blood. Receptors were obtained from a woman in her fifties or sixties in a cohort sampled during active COVID-19. CDR3s include the opening cysteine and the closing phenylalanine or tryptophan. The order of the fields is J gene, V gene, clone size, D gene, CDR3 DNA, CDR3 protein. A D gene is named only where the DNA matches it firmly. Some rows have no size entry. The others give once, few or many, or a class for an expanded clone.

>TRBJ2-5|TRBV7-7|-|TRBD2
TGTGCTAGCAGCTTAGAAGGGCTAGCGGGGACCCAGTACTTC
CASSLEGLAGTQYF
>TRBJ2-2|TRBV18|once|TRBD2
TGTGCCAGCTCACCCGGCGTCGGAGCGGGAGACTACACCGGGGAGCTGTTTTTT
CASSPGVGAGDYTGELFF
>TRBJ2-7|TRBV7-8|-|-
TGTGCCAGCAGCTTAGCAGCAGGAAACCCCTACGAGCAGTACTTC
CASSLAAGNPYEQYF
>TRBJ1-2|TRBV10-2|once|TRBD1
TGCGCCAGCAGTGAGTCGGGACAGATCTATGGCTACACCTTC
CASSESGQIYGYTF
>TRBJ1-2|TRBV23-1|-|TRBD1
TGCGCCAGCAGTCAATCCGCCAGGGGGCGACACTATGGCTACACCTTC
CASSQSARGRHYGYTF
>TRBJ2-2|TRBV7-3|once|TRBD2
TGTGCCAGCAGCCGCGGACTAGCGGGAGGTGCTGGGGAGCTGTTTTTT
CASSRGLAGGAGELFF
>TRBJ2-5|TRBV4-1|-|-
TGCGCCAGCAGCCAAGAAGGGGGGGCCATAGGGACCCAGTACTTC
CASSQEGGAIGTQYF
>TRBJ2-3|TRBV24-1|-|TRBD2
TGTGCCACCAGTGATCGCCGGACTAGCGGCCGCACAGATACGCAGTATTTT
CATSDRRTSGRTDTQYF
>TRBJ2-3|TRBV30|-|TRBD1
TGTGCCTGGAGGGGGACAGGGATGCAGTATTTT
CAWRGTGMQYF
>TRBJ1-1|TRBV27|-|-
TGTGCCAGCAGTCCCAGAATTCCCACTGAAGCTTTCTTT
CASSPRIPTEAFF
>TRBJ1-1|TRBV5-4|-|-
TGTGCCAGCAGCTCCAAATCTAACCCCGGGAGCACTGAAGCTTTCTTT
CASSSKSNPGSTEAFF
>TRBJ2-1|TRBV7-3|-|TRBD2
TGTGCCAGCAGCTTAGGGTCTGCGGGAGGCTACAATGAGCAGTTCTTC
CASSLGSAGGYNEQFF
>TRBJ1-1|TRBV18|-|TRBD1
TGTGCCAGCTCTAGACAGGGGGCGAAGAACACTGAAGCTTTCTTT
CASSRQGAKNTEAFF
>TRBJ2-1|TRBV10-2|-|-
TGCGCCAGCAGTGATGAGCAGGGCGTCTACAATGAGCAGTTCTTC
CASSDEQGVYNEQFF
>TRBJ1-2|TRBV27|-|-
TGTGCCAGCAGTTTACAGGGGCCGGGGGGCTACACCTTC
CASSLQGPGGYTF
>TRBJ2-1|TRBV11-2|-|TRBD1
TGTGCCAGCAGCTTAGAGCGACAGGGCAATGAGCAGTTCTTC
CASSLERQGNEQFF
>TRBJ2-7|TRBV28|-|TRBD2
TGTGCCAGCAGTTTACTAGGACTAGCGGGAGACTACGAGCAGTACTTC
CASSLLGLAGDYEQYF
>TRBJ2-3|TRBV7-9|-|-
TGTGCCAGCAGCTTGGAAGCTGCCATACGGGCAGATACGCAGTATTTT
CASSLEAAIRADTQYF
>TRBJ2-7|TRBV27|-|TRBD2
TGTGCCAGCAGTTTACGACTAGCGGGGGACTCCTACGAGCAGTACTTC
CASSLRLAGDSYEQYF
>TRBJ1-1|TRBV28|-|-
TGTGCCAGCTGGGGGGGAGTGGGCACTGAAGCTTTCTTT
CASWGGVGTEAFF
>TRBJ2-2|TRBV18|-|-
TGTGCCAGCTCACAAGGGACAACGAACACCGGGGAGCTGTTTTTT
CASSQGTTNTGELFF
>TRBJ1-5|TRBV28|-|TRBD1
TGTGCCAGCAGAGTAGGGACAGCCACTTCCAATCAGCCCCAGCATTTT
CASRVGTATSNQPQHF
>TRBJ1-1|TRBV4-2|-|-
TGTGCCAGCAGCCATTATGTCGGGGGGGGGACTGAAGCTTTCTTT
CASSHYVGGGTEAFF
>TRBJ2-7|TRBV4-1|once|TRBD2
TGCGCCAGCAGCCACGGGACTAGCGGGAGGGCGAACGAGCAGTACTTC
CASSHGTSGRANEQYF
>TRBJ1-2|TRBV30|-|-
TGTGCCTGGTCTATGGGCCTCCCCTCGGATGGCTACACCTTC
CAWSMGLPSDGYTF
>TRBJ2-1|TRBV7-8|-|TRBD2
TGTGCCAGCAGCGTAGCGGGACTCAGGGGACTAGCGGGAGTGGGCAATGAGCAGTTCTTC
CASSVAGLRGLAGVGNEQFF
>TRBJ2-5|TRBV7-9|-|-
TGTGCCACTACCCAGGGGAAGACCCAGTACTTC
CATTQGKTQYF
>TRBJ2-6|TRBV7-9|-|TRBD1
TGTGCCAGCAGCTTGACAGGGGTCGGGGCCAACGTCCTGACTTTC
CASSLTGVGANVLTF
>TRBJ2-7|TRBV27|-|-
TGTGCCAGCAGTCCCAACCCGAGCTACGAGCAGTACTTC
CASSPNPSYEQYF
>TRBJ1-6|TRBV19|-|-
TGTGCCAGTGCCGGACAGAGCTCCTATAATTCACCCCTCCACTTT
CASAGQSSYNSPLHF
>TRBJ1-3|TRBV5-1|-|TRBD1
TGCGCCAGCAGCCGGGACAGCGGAAACACCATATATTTT
CASSRDSGNTIYF
>TRBJ2-7|TRBV12-3/TRBV12-4|-|TRBD1
TGTGCCAGCAGGACAGGGGGAAATTACGAGCAGTACTTC
CASRTGGNYEQYF
>TRBJ1-4|TRBV4-2|-|-
TGTGCCAGCAGCCAAGAAGCGGTTGAAAAACTGTTTTTT
CASSQEAVEKLFF
>TRBJ2-5|TRBV6-2/TRBV6-3|once|-
TGTGCCAGCAGTTACTCGGAGTCTAGCTCGAGGGAGACCCAGTACTTC
CASSYSESSSRETQYF
>TRBJ2-1|TRBV24-1|-|-
TGTGCCACCAGTGATCCGGATAGCAGTGGAATCTATGAGCAGTTCTTC
CATSDPDSSGIYEQFF
>TRBJ2-1|TRBV28|once|-
TGTGCCAGCGGGCTTCTTAGTGAGAATGAGCAGTTCTTC
CASGLLSENEQFF
>TRBJ2-6|TRBV19|-|-
TGTGCCAGTAGGAATAGACAGGCTGGGGCCAACGTCCTGACTTTC
CASRNRQAGANVLTF
>TRBJ1-1|TRBV5-1|-|-
TGCGCCAGCAGCTTGGAGCCGGCGGGGAACACTGAAGCTTTCTTT
CASSLEPAGNTEAFF
>TRBJ2-7|TRBV6-6|-|-
TGTGCCAGCAGTTACGGACAGATTGGCGAGCAGTACTTC
CASSYGQIGEQYF
>TRBJ1-4|TRBV5-8|-|-
TGTGCCAGCAGCCCGGGGGGAACAGGGACCCATGAAAAACTGTTTTTT
CASSPGGTGTHEKLFF
>TRBJ1-6|TRBV19|few|-
TGTGCCAGTAACAACAGGGATGGTTCCTATAATTCACCCCTCCACTTT
CASNNRDGSYNSPLHF
>TRBJ2-3|TRBV28|-|TRBD2
TGTGCCAGCTCTAGCGGGAGGGGAAATACGCAGTATTTT
CASSSGRGNTQYF
>TRBJ2-7|TRBV7-3|-|-
TGTGCCAGCAGCTTATCCCTCAGGGGCAGCGAGCAGTACTTC
CASSLSLRGSEQYF
>TRBJ2-3|TRBV28|-|TRBD2
TGTGCCAGCAGTTCTAGCGGGAGAAGGAGAGATACGCAGTATTTT
CASSSSGRRRDTQYF